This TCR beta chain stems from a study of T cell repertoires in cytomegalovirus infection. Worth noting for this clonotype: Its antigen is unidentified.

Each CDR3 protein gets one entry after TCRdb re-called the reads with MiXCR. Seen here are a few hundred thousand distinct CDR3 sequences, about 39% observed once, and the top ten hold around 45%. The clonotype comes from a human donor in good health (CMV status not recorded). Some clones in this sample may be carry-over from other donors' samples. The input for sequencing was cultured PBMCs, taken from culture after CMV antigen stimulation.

The CDR3 loop is CASSQDRADTGELFF. The CDR3 DNA reads as TGTGCCAGCAGCCAGGACAGGGCGGACACCGGGGAGCTGTTTTTT. This chain links TRBV5-5 with TRBJ2-2; 8 positions match TRBD1. The length of the CDR3 is 15 residues. Per germline, CDR1 SGHKS and CDR2 YYEKEE (reference sequence). Germline trimming cut 4 bases from V and 3 bases from J; bases unmatched to any gene: 5.